The entry below gives a single T cell receptor beta chain sequence along with its context. The sample is drawn from a study of blood T cell repertoires in COVID-19. Study at large: The United States, Italy and Spain supplied acute and convalescent COVID-19 samples.

Produced via immunoSEQ multiplex PCR; TCRdb's table is partial and in-frame only. The sample carries about 270,000 clones, around nine tenths recorded once. CDR3 length equals 16 residues. Germline V gene lookup returns CDR1 LNHDA and CDR2 SQIVND (reference sequence). Trimming pared 4 bases from V and 0 bases from J, leaving 16 bases between. This sequence was found in a middle-aged man who had recovered from COVID-19. The V gene is TRBV19, the J gene TRBJ2-7; D may be TRBD1 (7 bases). The sequenced sample was peripheral blood. The CDR3 nucleotides read TGTGCCAGTAGTAACCGGGGGACAGCGAGCTCCTACGAGCAGTACTTC. It yields the protein CASSNRGTASSYEQYF.